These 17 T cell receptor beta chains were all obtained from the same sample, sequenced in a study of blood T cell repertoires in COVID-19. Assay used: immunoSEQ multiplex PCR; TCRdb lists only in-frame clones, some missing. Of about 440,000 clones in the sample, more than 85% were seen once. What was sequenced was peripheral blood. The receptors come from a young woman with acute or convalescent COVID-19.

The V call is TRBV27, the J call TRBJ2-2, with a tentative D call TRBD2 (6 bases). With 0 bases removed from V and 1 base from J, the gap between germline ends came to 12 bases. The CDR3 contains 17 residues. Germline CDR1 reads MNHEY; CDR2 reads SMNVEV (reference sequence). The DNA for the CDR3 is TGTGCCAGCAGTTTATCGGAGGGGCCCGGGAACACCGGGGAGCTGTTTTTT. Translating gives CASSLSEGPGNTGELFF.

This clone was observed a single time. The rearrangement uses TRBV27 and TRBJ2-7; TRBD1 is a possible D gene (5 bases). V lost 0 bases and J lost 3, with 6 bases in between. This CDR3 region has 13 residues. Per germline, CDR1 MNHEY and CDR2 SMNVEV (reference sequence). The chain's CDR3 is CASSLSDSYEQYF. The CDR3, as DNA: TGTGCCAGCAGTTTATCCGACAGCTACGAGCAGTACTTC.

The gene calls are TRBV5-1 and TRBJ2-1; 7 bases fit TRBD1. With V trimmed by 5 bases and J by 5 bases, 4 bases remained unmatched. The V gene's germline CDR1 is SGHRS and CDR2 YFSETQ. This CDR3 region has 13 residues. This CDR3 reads CASSLGQDNEQFF. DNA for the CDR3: TGCGCCAGCAGTTTAGGACAGGACAATGAGCAGTTCTTC.

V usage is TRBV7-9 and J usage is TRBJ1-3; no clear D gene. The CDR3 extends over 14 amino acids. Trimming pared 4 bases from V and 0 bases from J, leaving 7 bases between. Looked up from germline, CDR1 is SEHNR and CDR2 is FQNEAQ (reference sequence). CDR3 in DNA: TGTGCCAGCAGCTCGGTCGGCTCTGGAAACACCATATATTTT. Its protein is CASSSVGSGNTIYF.

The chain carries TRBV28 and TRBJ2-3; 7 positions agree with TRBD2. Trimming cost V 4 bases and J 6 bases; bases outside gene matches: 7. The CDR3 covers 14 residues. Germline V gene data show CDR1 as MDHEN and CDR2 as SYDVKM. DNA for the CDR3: TGTGCCAGCAGTTCACCGCGGGGGTTGGATACGCAGTATTTT. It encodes CASSSPRGLDTQYF.

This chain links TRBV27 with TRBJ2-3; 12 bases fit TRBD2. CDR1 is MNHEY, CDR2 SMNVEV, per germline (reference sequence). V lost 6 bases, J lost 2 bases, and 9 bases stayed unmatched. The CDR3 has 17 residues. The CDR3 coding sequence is TGTGCCAGCAGCCCCCCTTGGACTAGCGGGGTCACAGATACGCAGTATTTT. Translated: CASSPPWTSGVTDTQYF.

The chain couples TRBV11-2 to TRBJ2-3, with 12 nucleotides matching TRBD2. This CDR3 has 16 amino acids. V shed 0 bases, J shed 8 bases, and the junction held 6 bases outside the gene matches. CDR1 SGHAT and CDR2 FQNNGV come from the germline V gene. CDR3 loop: CASSLDASGGARTQYF. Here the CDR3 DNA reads TGTGCCAGCAGCTTAGACGCTAGCGGGGGGGCTCGTACGCAGTATTTT. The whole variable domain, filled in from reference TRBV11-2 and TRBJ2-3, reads EAGVAQSPRYKIIEKRQSVAFWCNPISGHATLYWYQQILGQGPKLLIQFQNNGVVDDSQLPKDRFSAERLKGVDSTLKIQPAKLEDSAVYLCASSLDASGGARTQYFGPGTRLTVL.

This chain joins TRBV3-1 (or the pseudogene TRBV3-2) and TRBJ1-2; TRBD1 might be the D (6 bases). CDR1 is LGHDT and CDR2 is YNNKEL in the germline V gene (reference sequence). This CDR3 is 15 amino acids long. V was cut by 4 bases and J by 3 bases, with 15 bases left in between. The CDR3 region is CASSLGTGTDYGYTF. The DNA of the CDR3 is TGTGCCAGCAGCCTCGGAACAGGGACCGACTATGGCTACACCTTC.

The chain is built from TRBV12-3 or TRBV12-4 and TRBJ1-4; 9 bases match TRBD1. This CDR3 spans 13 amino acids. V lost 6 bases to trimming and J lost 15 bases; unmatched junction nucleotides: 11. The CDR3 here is CASRPPGQGVVFF. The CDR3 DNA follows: TGTGCCAGCAGGCCGCCGGGACAGGGCGTGGTGTTTTTT.

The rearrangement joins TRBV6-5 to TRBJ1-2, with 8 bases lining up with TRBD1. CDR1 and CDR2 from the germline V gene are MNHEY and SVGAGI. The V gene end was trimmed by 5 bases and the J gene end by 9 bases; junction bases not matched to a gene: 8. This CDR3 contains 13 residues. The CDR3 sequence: CASSQDRAGSYTF. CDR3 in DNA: TGTGCCAGCAGTCAGGACAGGGCTGGTAGCTACACCTTC.

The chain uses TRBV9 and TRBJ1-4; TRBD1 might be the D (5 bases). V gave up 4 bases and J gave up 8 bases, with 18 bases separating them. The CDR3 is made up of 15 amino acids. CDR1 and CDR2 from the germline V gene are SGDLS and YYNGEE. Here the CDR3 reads CASSPRRGLGEKLFF. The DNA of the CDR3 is TGTGCCAGCAGCCCCCGACGGGGGTTAGGAGAAAAACTGTTTTTT.

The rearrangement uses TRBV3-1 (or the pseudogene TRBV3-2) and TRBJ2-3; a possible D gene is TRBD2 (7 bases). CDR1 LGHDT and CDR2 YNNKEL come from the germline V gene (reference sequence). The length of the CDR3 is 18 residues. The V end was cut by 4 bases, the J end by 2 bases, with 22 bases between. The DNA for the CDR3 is TGTGCCAGCAGCCCCCTTTTAGGGGCGGGGGCGAACACAGATACGCAGTATTTT. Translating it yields CASSPLLGAGANTDTQYF.

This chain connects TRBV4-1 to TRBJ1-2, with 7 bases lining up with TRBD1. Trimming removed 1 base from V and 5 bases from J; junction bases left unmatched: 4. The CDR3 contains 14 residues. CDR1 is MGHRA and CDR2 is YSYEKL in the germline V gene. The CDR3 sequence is CASSQGQGGYGYTF. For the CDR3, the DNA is TGCGCCAGCAGCCAAGGGCAGGGGGGATATGGCTACACCTTC.

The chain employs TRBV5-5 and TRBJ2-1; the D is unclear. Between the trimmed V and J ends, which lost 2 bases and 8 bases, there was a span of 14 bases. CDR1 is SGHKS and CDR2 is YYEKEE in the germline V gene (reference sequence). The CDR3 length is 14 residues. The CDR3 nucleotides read TGTGCCAGCAGCTTACGTTTGGCAGAGGATGAGCAGTTCTTC. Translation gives CASSLRLAEDEQFF.

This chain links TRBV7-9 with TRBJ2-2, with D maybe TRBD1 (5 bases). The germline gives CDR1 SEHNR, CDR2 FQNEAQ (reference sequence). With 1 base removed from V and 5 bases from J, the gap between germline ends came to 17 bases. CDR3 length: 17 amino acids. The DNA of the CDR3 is TGTGCCAGCAGCTTAGACGGAAGGGGTTGGAGAACCGGGGAGCTGTTTTTT. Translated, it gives CASSLDGRGWRTGELFF. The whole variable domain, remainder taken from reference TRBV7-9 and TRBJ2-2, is DTGVSQNPRHKITKRGQNVTFRCDPISEHNRLYWYRQTLGQGPEFLTYFQNEAQLEKSRLLSDRFSAERPKGSFSTLEIQRTEQGDSAMYLCASSLDGRGWRTGELFFGEGSRLTVL.

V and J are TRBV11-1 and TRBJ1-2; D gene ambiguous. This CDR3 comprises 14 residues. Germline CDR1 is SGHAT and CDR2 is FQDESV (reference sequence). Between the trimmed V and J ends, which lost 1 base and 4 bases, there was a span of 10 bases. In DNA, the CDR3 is TGTGCCAGCAGCTTAGGTCAGGAGGGCTATGGCTACACCTTC. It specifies CASSLGQEGYGYTF.

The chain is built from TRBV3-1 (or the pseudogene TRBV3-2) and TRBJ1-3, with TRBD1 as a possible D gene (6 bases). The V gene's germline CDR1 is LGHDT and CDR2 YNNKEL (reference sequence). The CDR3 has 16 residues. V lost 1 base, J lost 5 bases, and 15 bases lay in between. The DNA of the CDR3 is TGTGCCAGCAGCCAAGGATCGGGGGGCTTTCGAAACACCATATATTTT. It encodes CASSQGSGGFRNTIYF.